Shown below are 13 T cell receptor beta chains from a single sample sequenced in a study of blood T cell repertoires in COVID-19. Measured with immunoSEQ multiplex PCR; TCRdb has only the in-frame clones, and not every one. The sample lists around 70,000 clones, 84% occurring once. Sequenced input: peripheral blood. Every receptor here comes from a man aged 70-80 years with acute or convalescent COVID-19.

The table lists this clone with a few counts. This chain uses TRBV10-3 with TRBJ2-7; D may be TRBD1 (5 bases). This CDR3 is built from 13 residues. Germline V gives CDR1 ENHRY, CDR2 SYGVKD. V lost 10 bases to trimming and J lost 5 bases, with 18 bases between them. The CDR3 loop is CATSRKLGDEQYF. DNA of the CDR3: TGTGCCACAAGCCGTAAGCTAGGGGACGAGCAGTACTTC.

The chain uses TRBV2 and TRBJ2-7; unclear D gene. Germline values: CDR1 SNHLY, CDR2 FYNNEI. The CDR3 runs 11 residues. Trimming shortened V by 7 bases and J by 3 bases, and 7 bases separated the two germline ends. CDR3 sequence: CASTRFYEQYF. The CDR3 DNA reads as TGTGCCAGCACGAGATTCTACGAGCAGTACTTC. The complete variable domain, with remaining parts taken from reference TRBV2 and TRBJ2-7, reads EPEVTQTPSHQVTQMGQEVILRCVPISNHLYFYWYRQILGQKVEFLVSFYNNEISEKSEIFDDQFSVERPDGSNFTLKIRSTKLEDSAMYFCASTRFYEQYFGPGTRLTVT.

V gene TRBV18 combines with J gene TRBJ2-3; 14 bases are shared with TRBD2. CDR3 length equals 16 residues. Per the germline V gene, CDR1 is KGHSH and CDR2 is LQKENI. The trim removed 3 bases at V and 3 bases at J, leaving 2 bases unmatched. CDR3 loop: CASSPGTSGSTDTQYF. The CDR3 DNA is TGTGCCAGCTCACCCGGGACTAGCGGGAGTACAGATACGCAGTATTTT.

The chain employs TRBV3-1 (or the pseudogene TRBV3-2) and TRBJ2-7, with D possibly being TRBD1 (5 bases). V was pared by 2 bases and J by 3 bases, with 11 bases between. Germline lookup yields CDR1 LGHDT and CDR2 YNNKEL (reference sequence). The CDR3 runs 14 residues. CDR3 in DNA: TGTGCCAGCAGCCAACCAAGACAGAGCTACGAGCAGTACTTC. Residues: CASSQPRQSYEQYF.

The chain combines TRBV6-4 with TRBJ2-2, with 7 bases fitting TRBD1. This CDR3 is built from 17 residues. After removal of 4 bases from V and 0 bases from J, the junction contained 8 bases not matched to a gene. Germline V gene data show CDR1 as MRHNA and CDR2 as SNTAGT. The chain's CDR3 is CASSVQLGGANTGELFF. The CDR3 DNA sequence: TGTGCCAGCAGTGTCCAATTAGGGGGCGCGAACACCGGGGAGCTGTTTTTT.

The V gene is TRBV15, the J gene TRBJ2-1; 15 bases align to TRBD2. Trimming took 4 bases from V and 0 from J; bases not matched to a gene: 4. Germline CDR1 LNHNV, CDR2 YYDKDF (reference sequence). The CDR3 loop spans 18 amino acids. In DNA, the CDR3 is TGTGCCACCAGCACTGGACTAGCGGGGGGGCGCTCCTACAATGAGCAGTTCTTC. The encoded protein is CATSTGLAGGRSYNEQFF.

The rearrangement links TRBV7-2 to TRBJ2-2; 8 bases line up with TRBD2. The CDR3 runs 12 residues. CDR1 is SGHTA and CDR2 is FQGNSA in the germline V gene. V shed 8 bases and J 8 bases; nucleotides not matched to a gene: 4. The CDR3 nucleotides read TGTGCCAGCCAAGCGGGGGTTGGGGAGCTGTTTTTT. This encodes CASQAGVGELFF.

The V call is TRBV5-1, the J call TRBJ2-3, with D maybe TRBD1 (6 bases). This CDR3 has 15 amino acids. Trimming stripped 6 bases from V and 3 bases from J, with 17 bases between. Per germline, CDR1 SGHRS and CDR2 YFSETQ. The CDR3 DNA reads TGCGCCAGCAAGGCCGGGACATCACAAACAGATACGCAGTATTTT. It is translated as CASKAGTSQTDTQYF. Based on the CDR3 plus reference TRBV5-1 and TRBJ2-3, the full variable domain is KAGVTQTPRYLIKTRGQQVTLSCSPISGHRSVSWYQQTPGQGLQFLFEYFSETQRNKGNFPGRFSGRQFSNSRSEMNVSTLELGDSALYLCASKAGTSQTDTQYFGPGTRLTVL.

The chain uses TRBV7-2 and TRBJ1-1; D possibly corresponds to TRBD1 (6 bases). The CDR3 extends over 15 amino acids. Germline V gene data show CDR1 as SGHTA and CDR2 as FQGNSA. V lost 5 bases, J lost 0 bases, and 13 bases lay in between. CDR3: CASSPGGGLNTEAFF. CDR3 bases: TGTGCCAGCAGCCCGGGGGGCGGGTTGAACACTGAAGCTTTCTTT. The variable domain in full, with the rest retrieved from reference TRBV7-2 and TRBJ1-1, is GAGVSQSPSNKVTEKGKDVELRCDPISGHTALYWYRQSLGQGLEFLIYFQGNSAPDKSGLPSDRFSAERTGGSVSTLTIQRTQQEDSAVYLCASSPGGGLNTEAFFGQGTRLTVV.

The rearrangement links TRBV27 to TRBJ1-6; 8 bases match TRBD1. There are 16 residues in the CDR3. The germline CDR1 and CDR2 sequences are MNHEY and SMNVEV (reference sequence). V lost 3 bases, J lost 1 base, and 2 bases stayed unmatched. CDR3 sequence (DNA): TGTGCCAGCAGTTTCTACAGGGGGTCCTATAATTCACCCCTCCACTTT. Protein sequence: CASSFYRGSYNSPLHF.

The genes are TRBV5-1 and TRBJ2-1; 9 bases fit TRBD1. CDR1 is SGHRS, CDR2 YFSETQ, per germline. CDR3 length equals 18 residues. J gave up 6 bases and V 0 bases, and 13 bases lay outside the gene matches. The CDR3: CASSLVPGTGWRSNEQFF. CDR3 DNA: TGCGCCAGCAGCTTGGTGCCCGGGACAGGGTGGCGTAGCAATGAGCAGTTCTTC.

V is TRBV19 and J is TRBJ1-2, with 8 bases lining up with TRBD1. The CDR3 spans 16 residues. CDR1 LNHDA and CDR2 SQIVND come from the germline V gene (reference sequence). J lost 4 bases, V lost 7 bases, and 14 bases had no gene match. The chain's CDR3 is CASTGGTGLIGYGYTF. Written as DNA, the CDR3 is TGTGCCAGTACCGGGGGGACAGGACTGATAGGCTATGGCTACACCTTC.

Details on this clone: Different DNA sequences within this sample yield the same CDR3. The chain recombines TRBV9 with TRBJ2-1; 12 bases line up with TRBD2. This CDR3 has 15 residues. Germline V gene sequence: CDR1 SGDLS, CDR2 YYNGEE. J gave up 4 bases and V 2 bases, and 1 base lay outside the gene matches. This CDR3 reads CASSVGLAGYNEQFF. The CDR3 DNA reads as TGTGCCAGCAGCGTTGGACTAGCGGGGTACAATGAGCAGTTCTTC.